The entry below describes one TCR beta chain. Its target is not known. PCR employed 60 Vbeta and 13 Jbeta primers. TCRdb's copy holds only in-frame clones and misses some; the assay was immunoSEQ multiplex PCR. This sample yields about 200,000 clones, of which approximately 79% are seen a single time; 1.5% to 2% belongs to the top ten. The entry originates in a study of cytomegalovirus exposure and HLA in healthy donors. Whole-study results and caveats: TCR beta chain V- and J-gene trimming was linked, in a later analysis, to a missense variant in DCLRE1C. Most CMV-associated TCR beta chains appeared HLA-restricted in a later analysis. Beyond CMV serostatus, there was no information to go on about immune exposure.

What was sequenced was PBMCs. The receptor was isolated from a man between 18 and 35 years old in good health and CMV-seronegative.

The CDR3 coding sequence is TGTGCCAGCAGCTTGGAGTCCGGAGGCACAGATACGCAGTATTTT. This translates into CASSLESGGTDTQYF. This rearrangement joins TRBV5-6 to TRBJ2-3, with D unresolved. Trimming took 0 bases from V and 1 from J, leaving 9 bases between them. The CDR3 runs 15 residues. Looked up from germline, CDR1 is SGHDT and CDR2 is YYEEEE. The full variable domain, its missing parts supplied by reference TRBV5-6 and TRBJ2-3, is DAGVTQSPTHLIKTRGQQVTLRCSPKSGHDTVSWYQQALGQGPQFIFQYYEEEERQRGNFPDRFSGHQFPNYSSELNVNALLLGDSALYLCASSLESGGTDTQYFGPGTRLTVL.